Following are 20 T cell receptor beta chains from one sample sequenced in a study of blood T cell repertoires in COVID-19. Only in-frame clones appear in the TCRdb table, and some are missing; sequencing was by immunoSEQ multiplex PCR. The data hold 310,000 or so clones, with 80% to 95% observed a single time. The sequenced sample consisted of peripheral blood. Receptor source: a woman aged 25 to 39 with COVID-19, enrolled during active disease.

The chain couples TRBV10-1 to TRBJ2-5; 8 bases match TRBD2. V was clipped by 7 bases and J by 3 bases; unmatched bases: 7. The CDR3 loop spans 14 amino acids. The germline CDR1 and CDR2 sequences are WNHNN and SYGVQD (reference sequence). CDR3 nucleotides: TGCGCCAGCACCGAGGATAGCGGGGAAGAGACCCAGTACTTC. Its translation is CASTEDSGEETQYF.

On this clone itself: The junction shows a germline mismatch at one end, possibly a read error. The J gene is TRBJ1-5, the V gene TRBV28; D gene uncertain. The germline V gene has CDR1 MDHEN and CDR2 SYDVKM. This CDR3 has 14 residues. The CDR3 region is CASSSPVSNQLQHF. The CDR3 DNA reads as TGTGCCAGCAGTTCCCCTGTTAGCAATCAGCTCCAGCATTTT.

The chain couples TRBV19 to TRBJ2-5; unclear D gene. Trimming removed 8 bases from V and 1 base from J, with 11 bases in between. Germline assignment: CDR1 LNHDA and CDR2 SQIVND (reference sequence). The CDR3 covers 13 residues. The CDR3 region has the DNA TGTGCCAGTGTCCTTTTCCTCCAAGAGACCCAGTACTTC. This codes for CASVLFLQETQYF.

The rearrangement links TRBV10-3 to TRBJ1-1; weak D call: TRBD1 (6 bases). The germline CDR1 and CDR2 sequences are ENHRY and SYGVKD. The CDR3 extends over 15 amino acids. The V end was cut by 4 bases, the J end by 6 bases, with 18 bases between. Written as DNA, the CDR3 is TGTGCCATCAGTGGAACAGGGAGCCTGGGGGCTGAAGCTTTCTTT. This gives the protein CAISGTGSLGAEAFF.

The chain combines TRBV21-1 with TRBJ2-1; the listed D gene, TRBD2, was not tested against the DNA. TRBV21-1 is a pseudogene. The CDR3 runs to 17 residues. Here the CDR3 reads CASSKGSSGRYYNEQFF. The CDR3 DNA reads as TGTGCCAGCAGCAAGGGGTCTAGCGGGCGCTACTACAATGAGCAGTTCTTC.

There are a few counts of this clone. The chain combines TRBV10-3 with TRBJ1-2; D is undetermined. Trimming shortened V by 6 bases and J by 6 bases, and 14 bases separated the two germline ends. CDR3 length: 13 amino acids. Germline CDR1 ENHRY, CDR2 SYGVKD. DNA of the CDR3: TGTGCCATCAGCCAACGGCAGGAAGATGGCTACACCTTC. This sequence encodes CAISQRQEDGYTF.

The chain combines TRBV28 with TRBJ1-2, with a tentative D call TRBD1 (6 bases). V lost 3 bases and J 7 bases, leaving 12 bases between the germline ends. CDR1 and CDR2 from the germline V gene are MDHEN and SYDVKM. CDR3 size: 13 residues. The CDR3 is CASSFQSGVGYTF. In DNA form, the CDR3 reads TGTGCCAGCAGTTTCCAGTCAGGGGTTGGCTACACCTTC.

The DNA for the CDR3 is TGTGCCAGCAGGTTCTCCGGGGAGCTGTTTTTT. Translating it yields CASRFSGELFF. The chain carries TRBV28 and TRBJ2-2; D unresolved. V lost 6 bases and J 6 bases, leaving 5 bases between the germline ends. Germline V gene sequence: CDR1 MDHEN, CDR2 SYDVKM. This CDR3 spans 11 amino acids.

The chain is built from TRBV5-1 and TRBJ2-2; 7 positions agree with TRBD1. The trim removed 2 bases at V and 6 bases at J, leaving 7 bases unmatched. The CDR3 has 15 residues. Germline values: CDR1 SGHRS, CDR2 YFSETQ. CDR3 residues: CASSLDRVRAGELFF. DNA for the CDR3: TGCGCCAGCAGCTTAGACAGGGTCAGGGCCGGGGAGCTGTTTTTT.

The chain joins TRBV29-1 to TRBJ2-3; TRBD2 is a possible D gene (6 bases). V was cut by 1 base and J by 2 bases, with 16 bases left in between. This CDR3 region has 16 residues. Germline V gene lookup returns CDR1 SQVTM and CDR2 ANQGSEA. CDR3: CSVEVGSSAHTDTQYF. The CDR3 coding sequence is TGCAGCGTTGAAGTGGGCTCTAGCGCACACACAGATACGCAGTATTTT.

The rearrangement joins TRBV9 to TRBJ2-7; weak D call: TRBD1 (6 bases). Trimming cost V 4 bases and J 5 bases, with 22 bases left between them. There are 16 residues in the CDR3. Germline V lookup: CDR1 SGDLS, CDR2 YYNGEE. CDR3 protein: CASSPLPRGVTNEQYF. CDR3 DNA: TGTGCCAGCAGCCCCCTACCCAGGGGCGTTACGAACGAGCAGTACTTC.

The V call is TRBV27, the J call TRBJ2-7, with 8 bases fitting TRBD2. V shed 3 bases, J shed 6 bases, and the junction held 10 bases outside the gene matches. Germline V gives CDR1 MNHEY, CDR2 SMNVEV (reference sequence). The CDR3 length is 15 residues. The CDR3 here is CASSFLGSGRAEQYF. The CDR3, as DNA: TGTGCCAGCAGTTTTCTCGGCAGCGGGAGAGCCGAGCAGTACTTC.

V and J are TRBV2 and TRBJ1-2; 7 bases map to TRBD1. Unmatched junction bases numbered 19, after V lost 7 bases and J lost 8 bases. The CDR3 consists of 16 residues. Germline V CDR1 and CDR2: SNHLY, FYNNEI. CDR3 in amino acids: CASTSNTGTGVSGYTF. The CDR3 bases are TGTGCCAGCACCTCAAACACCGGTACAGGGGTGAGCGGCTACACCTTC.

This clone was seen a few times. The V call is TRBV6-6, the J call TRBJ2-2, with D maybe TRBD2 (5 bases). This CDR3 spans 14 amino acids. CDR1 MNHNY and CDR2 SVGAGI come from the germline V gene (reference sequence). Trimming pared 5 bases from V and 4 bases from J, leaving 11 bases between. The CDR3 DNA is TGTGCCAGCAGTCGGGATGGGAGCACCGGGGAGCTGTTTTTT. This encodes CASSRDGSTGELFF.

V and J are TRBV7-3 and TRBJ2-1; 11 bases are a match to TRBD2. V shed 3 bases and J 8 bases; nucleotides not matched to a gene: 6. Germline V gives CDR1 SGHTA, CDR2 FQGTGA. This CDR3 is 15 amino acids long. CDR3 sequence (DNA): TGTGCCAGCAGCTTTACTAGCGGGAGTACCGATGAGCAGTTCTTC. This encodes CASSFTSGSTDEQFF.

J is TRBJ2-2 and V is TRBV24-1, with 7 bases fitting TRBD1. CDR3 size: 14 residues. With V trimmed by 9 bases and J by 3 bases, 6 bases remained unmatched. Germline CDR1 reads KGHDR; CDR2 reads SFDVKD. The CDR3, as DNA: TGTGCCACCCGAAGGGGGCAGGACACCGGGGAGCTGTTTTTT. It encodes CATRRGQDTGELFF.

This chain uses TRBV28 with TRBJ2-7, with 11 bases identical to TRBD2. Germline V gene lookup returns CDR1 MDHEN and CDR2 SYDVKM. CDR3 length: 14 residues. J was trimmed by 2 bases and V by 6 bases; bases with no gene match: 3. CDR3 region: CASRLAGGTYEQYF. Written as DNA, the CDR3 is TGTGCCAGCAGATTAGCGGGAGGGACCTACGAGCAGTACTTC.

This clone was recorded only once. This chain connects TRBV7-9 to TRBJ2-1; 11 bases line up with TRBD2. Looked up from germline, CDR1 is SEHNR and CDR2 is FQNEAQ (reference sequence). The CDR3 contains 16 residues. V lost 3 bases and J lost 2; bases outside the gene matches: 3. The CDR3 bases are TGTGCCAGCAGCTTGGTAGCGGGGGGGACCTACAATGAGCAGTTCTTC. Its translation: CASSLVAGGTYNEQFF.

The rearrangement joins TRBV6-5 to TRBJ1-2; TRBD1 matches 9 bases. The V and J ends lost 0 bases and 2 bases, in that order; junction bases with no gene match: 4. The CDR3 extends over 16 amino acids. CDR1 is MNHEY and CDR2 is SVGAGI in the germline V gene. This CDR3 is CASSYSLTGGNYGYTF. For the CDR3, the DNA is TGTGCCAGCAGTTACTCCTTGACAGGGGGAAACTATGGCTACACCTTC.

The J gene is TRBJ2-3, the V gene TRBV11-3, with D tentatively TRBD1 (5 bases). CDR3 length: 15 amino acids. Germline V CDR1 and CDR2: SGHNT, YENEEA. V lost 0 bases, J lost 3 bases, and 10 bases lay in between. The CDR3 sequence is CASSLDRAGTDTQYF. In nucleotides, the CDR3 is TGTGCCAGCAGCTTAGATCGGGCAGGGACAGATACGCAGTATTTT.